This T cell receptor (beta chain) was sequenced during a study of post-analysis software for immune sequencing data. Across the whole study: There were relapsing-remitting, secondary progressive and progressive-relapsing multiple sclerosis among the disease courses included.

Germline V gives CDR1 KGHSH, CDR2 LQKENI. The CDR3 covers 14 residues. V lost 2 bases and J lost 5, with 7 bases in between. Included in the TCR beta cDNA libraries were unique molecular identifiers. Using its own MiXCR run on the PCR reads, TCRdb lists one record per CDR3 protein. This table holds 250,000 to 300,000 distinct CDR3 sequences, 36% found once. Broader study findings: The five TRBV segments detected at higher frequency in patients than in controls included TRBV5-6, TRBV5-1 and TRBV20-1.

Only a few counts were recorded for this clonotype. The antigen remains undetermined. This clonotype was obtained from a girl under 18 with multiple sclerosis. The V and J genes are TRBV18 and TRBJ1-6; D ambiguous. Sequencing was performed on blood. The CDR3 region is CASSPAADNSPLHF. The CDR3 nucleotides read TGTGCCAGCTCACCAGCGGCAGATAATTCACCCCTCCACTTT.